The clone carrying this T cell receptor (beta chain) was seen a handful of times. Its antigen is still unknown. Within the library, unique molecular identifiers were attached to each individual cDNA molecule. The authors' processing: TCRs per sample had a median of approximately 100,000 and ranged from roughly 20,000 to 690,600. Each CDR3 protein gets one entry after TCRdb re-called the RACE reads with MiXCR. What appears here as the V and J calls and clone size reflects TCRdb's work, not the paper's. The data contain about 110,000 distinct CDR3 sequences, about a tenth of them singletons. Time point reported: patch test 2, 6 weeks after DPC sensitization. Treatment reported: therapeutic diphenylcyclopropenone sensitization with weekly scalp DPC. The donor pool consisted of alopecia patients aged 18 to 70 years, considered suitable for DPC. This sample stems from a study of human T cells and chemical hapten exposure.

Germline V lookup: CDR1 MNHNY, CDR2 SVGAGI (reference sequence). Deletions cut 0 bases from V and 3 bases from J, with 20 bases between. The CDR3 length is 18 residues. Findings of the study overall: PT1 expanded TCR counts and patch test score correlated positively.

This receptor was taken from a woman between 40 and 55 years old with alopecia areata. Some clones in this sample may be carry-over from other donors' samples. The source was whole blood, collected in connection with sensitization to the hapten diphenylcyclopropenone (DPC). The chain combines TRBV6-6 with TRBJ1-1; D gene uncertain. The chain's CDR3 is CASSYSGRGRSADTEAFF. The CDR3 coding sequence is TGTGCCAGCAGTTACTCTGGGCGCGGCCGCTCAGCGGACACTGAAGCTTTCTTT.